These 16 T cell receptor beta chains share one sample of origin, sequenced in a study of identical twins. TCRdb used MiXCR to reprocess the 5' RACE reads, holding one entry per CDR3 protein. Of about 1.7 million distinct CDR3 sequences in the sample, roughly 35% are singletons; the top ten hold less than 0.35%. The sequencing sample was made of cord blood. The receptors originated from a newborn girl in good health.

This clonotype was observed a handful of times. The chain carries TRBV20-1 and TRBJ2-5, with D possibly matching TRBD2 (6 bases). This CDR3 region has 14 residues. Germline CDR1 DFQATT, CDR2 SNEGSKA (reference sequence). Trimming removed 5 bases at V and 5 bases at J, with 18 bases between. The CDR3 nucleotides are TGCAGTGCTCTTAGACTAGTTCCAAGGGAGACCCAGTACTTC. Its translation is CSALRLVPRETQYF.

CDR3 loop: CASSFQSPAGRKTEAFF. CDR3 coding DNA: TGTGCCAGCAGTTTTCAGAGCCCGGCAGGGAGGAAAACTGAAGCTTTCTTT. V gene TRBV28 combines with J gene TRBJ1-1; D is possibly TRBD1 (5 bases). The CDR3 has 17 amino acids. Germline V gene data show CDR1 as MDHEN and CDR2 as SYDVKM. V was cut by 3 bases and J by 5 bases, with 22 bases left in between.

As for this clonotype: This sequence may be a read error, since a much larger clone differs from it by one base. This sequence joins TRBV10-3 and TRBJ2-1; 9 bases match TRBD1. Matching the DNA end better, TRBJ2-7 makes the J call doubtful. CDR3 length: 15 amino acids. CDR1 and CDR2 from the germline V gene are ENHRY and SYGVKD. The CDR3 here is CAISPGQGIYNEQYF. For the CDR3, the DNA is TGTGCCATCAGTCCGGGACAGGGTATTTACAATGAGCAGTACTTC.

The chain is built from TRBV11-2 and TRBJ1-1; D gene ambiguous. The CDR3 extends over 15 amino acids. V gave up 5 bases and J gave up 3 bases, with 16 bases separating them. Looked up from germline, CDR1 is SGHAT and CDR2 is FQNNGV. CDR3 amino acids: CASSPPRGRYTEAFF. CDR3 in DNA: TGTGCCAGCAGCCCCCCCAGAGGGAGGTACACTGAAGCTTTCTTT.

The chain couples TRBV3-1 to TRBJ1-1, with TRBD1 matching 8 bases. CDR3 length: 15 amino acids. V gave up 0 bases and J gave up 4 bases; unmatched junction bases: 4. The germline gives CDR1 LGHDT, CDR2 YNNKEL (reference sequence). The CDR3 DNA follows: TGTGCCAGCAGCCAAGAAGGGACAGGCTTCACTGAAGCTTTCTTT. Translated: CASSQEGTGFTEAFF.

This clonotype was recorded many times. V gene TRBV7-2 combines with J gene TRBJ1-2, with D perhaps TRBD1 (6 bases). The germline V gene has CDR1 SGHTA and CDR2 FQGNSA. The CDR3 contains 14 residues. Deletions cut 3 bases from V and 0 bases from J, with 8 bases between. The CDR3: CASSFWTANYGYTF. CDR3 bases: TGTGCCAGCAGCTTTTGGACAGCTAACTATGGCTACACCTTC. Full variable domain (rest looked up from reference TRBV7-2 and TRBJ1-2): GAGVSQSPSNKVTEKGKDVELRCDPISGHTALYWYRQSLGQGLEFLIYFQGNSAPDKSGLPSDRFSAERTGGSVSTLTIQRTQQEDSAVYLCASSFWTANYGYTFGSGTRLTVV.

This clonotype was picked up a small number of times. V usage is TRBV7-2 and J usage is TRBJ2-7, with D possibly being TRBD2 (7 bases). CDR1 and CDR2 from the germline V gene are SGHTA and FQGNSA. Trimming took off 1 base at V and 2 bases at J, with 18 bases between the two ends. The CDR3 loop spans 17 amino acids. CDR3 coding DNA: TGTGCCAGCAGCTTAGAGGTGTGGCGGGGGCCGACCTACGAGCAGTACTTC. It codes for CASSLEVWRGPTYEQYF.

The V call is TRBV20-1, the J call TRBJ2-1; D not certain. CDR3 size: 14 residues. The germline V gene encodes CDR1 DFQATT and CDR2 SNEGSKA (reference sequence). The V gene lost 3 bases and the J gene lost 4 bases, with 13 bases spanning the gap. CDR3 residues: CSARVSPAYNEQFF. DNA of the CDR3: TGCAGTGCTAGGGTCTCTCCGGCATACAATGAGCAGTTCTTC.

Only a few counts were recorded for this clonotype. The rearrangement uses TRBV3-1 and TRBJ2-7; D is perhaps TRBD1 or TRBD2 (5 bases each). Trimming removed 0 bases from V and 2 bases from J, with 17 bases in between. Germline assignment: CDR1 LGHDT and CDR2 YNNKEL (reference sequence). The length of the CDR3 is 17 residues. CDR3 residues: CASSQELWGVGTYEQYF. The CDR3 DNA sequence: TGTGCCAGCAGCCAAGAATTATGGGGCGTCGGGACCTACGAGCAGTACTTC.

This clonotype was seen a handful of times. The CDR3 loop reads CSADRGRLDTQYF. In nucleotides, the CDR3 is TGCAGTGCTGACAGGGGGCGGTTAGATACGCAGTATTTT. This chain links TRBV20-1 with TRBJ2-3; 10 bases fit TRBD1. This CDR3 is 13 amino acids long. Per germline, CDR1 DFQATT and CDR2 SNEGSKA (reference sequence). Trimming at V came to 5 bases and at J to 5 bases, leaving 4 bases not matched to a gene.

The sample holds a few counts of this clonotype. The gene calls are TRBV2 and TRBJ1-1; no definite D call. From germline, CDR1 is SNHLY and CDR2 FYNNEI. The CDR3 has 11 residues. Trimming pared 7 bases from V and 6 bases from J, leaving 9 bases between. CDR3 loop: CASMAVAEAFF. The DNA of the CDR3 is TGTGCCAGCATGGCAGTGGCTGAAGCTTTCTTT.

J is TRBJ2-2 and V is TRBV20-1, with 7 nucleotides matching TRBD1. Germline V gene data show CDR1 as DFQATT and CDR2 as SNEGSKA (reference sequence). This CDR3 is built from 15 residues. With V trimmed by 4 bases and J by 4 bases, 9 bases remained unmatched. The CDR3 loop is CSAKGAMRGTGELFF. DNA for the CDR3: TGCAGTGCTAAGGGGGCAATGAGGGGCACCGGGGAGCTGTTTTTT.

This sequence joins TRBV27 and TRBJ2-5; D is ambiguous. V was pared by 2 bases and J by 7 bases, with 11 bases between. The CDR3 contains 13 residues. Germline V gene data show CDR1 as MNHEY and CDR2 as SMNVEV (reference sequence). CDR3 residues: CASSLRSSGTQYF. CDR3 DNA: TGTGCCAGCAGTTTAAGGTCCTCAGGGACCCAGTACTTC.

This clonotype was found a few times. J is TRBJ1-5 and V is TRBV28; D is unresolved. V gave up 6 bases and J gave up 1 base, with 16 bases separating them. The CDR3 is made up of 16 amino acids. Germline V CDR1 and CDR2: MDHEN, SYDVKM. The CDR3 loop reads CASSSGSLWSNQPQHF. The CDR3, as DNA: TGTGCCAGCAGCTCCGGGTCCCTCTGGAGCAATCAGCCCCAGCATTTT.

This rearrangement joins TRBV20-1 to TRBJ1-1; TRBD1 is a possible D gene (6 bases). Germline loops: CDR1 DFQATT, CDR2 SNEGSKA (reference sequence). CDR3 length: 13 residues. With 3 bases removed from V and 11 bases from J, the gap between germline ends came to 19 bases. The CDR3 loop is CSARDSGSQGAFF. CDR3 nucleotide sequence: TGCAGTGCTAGGGATTCCGGCTCCCAGGGGGCTTTCTTT.

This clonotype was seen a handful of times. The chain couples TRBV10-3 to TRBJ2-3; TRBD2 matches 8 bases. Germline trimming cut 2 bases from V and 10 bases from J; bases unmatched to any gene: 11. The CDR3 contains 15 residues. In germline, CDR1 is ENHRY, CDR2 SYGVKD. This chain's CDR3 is CAISESGGHSNAQYF. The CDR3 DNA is TGTGCCATCAGTGAGAGCGGGGGACATTCCAATGCGCAGTATTTT.